This T cell receptor (beta chain) came from a study of blood T cell repertoires in COVID-19. At the level of the study: The study drew acute and convalescent COVID-19 samples from the United States, Italy and Spain. PBMCs, B-cell-depleted T cells, or T cells provided the cDNA or gDNA that made up the material.

Germline values: CDR1 WNHNN, CDR2 SYGVQD (reference sequence). This CDR3 comprises 14 residues. The V end lost 4 bases, the J end lost 2 bases, and 12 bases lay between the germline ends. Original methodology: Reference gene primer amplification yielded estimated nucleated cell counts. Produced via immunoSEQ multiplex PCR; TCRdb's table is partial and in-frame only. From that table come the V and J calls and clone size; the DNA was used to work out D and trimming. Of roughly 100,000 clones in the sample, approximately 91% were seen once. This clone was detected a few times. This chain connects TRBV10-1 to TRBJ2-7; D is unclear. The sequencing input was peripheral blood. This receptor was taken from a human donor in a cohort sampled during active COVID-19. In nucleotides, the CDR3 is TGCGCCAGCAGTGCCGACAACAGTCCCTACGAGCAGTACTTC. Translating gives CASSADNSPYEQYF.